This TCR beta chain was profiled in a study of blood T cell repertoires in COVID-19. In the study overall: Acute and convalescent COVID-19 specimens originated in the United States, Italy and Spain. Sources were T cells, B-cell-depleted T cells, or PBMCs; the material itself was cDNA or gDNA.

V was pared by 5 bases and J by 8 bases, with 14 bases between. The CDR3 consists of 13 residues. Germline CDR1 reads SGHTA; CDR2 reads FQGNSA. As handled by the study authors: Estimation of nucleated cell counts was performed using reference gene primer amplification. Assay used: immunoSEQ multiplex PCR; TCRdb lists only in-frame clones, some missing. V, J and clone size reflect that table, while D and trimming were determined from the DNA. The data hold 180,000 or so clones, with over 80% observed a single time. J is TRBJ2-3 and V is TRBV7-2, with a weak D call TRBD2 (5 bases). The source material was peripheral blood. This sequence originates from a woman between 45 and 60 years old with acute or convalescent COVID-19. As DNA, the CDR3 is TGTGCCAGCAGCGCCGAGAGGGCGGGTACGCAGTATTTT. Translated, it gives CASSAERAGTQYF. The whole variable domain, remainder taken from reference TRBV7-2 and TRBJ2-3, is GAGVSQSPSNKVTEKGKDVELRCDPISGHTALYWYRQSLGQGLEFLIYFQGNSAPDKSGLPSDRFSAERTGGSVSTLTIQRTQQEDSAVYLCASSAERAGTQYFGPGTRLTVL.